This T cell receptor (beta chain) was retrieved from a study of CD4+ T cells in melanoma. Profiling relied on immunoSEQ multiplex PCR, and the TCRdb table lists in-frame clones only, not all of them. The sample contains 15,000 or so clones, 60% to 70% of which appear only once. Broader study findings: CD8+ T cell, macrophage and B cell function reportedly correlated with neoantigen-specific CD4+ T cells. Neoantigen-specific CD4+ T cells in melanoma reportedly had diverse differentiation states.

For this clone: The antigen is not known.

Germline lookup yields CDR1 SGDLS and CDR2 YYNGEE. The CDR3 contains 14 residues. V lost 0 bases to trimming and J lost 5 bases, with 6 bases between them. Sample: cells from a culture (not recorded whether cultured in vitro). The rearrangement joins TRBV9 to TRBJ1-6; D remains ambiguous. The TCR sequence derives from a human donor with melanoma. The CDR3 here is CASSVVPDNSPLHF. The CDR3 nucleotides are TGTGCCAGCAGCGTAGTCCCCGATAATTCACCCCTCCACTTT.